The 4 T cell receptor beta chains below all came from one sample that was sequenced in a study of control samples from healthy donors and cancer patients. Repertoires were generated with immunoSEQ multiplex PCR, while TCRdb's copy carries only in-frame clones and drops some. The data show over 150,000 clones, 75% to 95% seen once. The sample comprised blood. The receptor source for this set is a woman aged 40-49 years in good health.

V is TRBV3-1 (or the pseudogene TRBV3-2) and J is TRBJ1-2; D gene unclear. Germline CDR1 reads LGHDT; CDR2 reads YNNKEL (reference sequence). V was cut by 0 bases and J by 6 bases, with 11 bases left in between. The CDR3 has 14 residues. The CDR3 region is CASSQDRGFNGYTF. Here the CDR3 DNA reads TGTGCCAGCAGCCAAGATAGAGGGTTCAATGGCTACACCTTC.

The chain combines TRBV7-3 with TRBJ2-5; 15 bases align to TRBD2. Looked up from germline, CDR1 is SGHTA and CDR2 is FQGTGA. The CDR3 is made up of 17 amino acids. V lost 4 bases to trimming and J lost 4 bases; unmatched junction nucleotides: 7. The CDR3 is CASSSRTSGGARETQYF. DNA for the CDR3: TGTGCCAGCAGCTCTAGGACTAGCGGGGGGGCAAGAGAGACCCAGTACTTC.

The chain employs TRBV7-4 and TRBJ2-7; 8 nucleotides align to TRBD2. The junction had 8 bases not matched to a gene; V was cut back by 4 bases and J by 6 bases. Germline CDR1 reads SGHVT; CDR2 reads SQSDAQ. The CDR3 has 14 amino acids. Written as DNA, the CDR3 is TGTGCCAGCAGCTACACCGTAGCGGGGAGCGAGCAGTACTTC. This codes for CASSYTVAGSEQYF. Based on the CDR3 plus reference TRBV7-4 and TRBJ2-7, the full variable domain is GAGVSQSPRYKVAKRGRDVALRCDSISGHVTLYWYRQTLGQGSEVLTYSQSDAQRDKSGRPSGRFSAERPERSVSTLKIQRTEQGDSAVYLCASSYTVAGSEQYFGPGTRLTVT.

The chain is built from TRBV5-1 and TRBJ2-5, with 7 bases that match TRBD2. J gave up 5 bases and V 4 bases, and 5 bases lay outside the gene matches. Germline CDR1 SGHRS, CDR2 YFSETQ. The CDR3 spans 13 residues. CDR3 bases: TGCGCCAGCAGCACCGGGGGGAGGGAGACCCAGTACTTC. Translation: CASSTGGRETQYF.